A single sample gave rise to the 10 T cell receptor beta chains below, sequenced in a study of OX40 agonist ivuxolimab in advanced cancers. Libraries were prepared by immunoSEQ multiplex PCR; TCRdb keeps only in-frame clonotypes and omits some of them. This sample has 26,000 or so clones, with about 88% found just once. Sequencing used CD4+ or CD8+ T cells sorted from blood, obtained in a trial of the OX40 agonist ivuxolimab. The receptor source for this set is an adult with an advanced solid tumor such as melanoma, head and neck, liver or kidney cancer.

The V call is TRBV6-4, the J call TRBJ2-1; unclear D gene. Trimming stripped 3 bases from V and 0 bases from J, with 9 bases between. The CDR3 has 15 residues. CDR1 and CDR2 (germline): MRHNA, SNTAGT. CDR3 bases: TGTGCCAGCAGTGAGGATAAGGCCTCCTACAATGAGCAGTTCTTC. Translation gives CASSEDKASYNEQFF.

CDR3 sequence reads: CASSLGGEEQYF. The DNA for the CDR3 is TGTGCCAGCAGCCTCGGGGGGGAGGAGCAGTATTTT. V is TRBV9 and J is TRBJ2-3, with TRBD2 identical over 8 bases. This CDR3 has 12 residues. Germline CDR1 reads SGDLS; CDR2 reads YYNGEE. The ends lost 4 bases at V and 11 bases at J; junction bases unmatched: 6.

The chain links TRBV27 to TRBJ2-1, with 8 bases lining up with TRBD1. Germline CDR1 is MNHEY and CDR2 is SMNVEV (reference sequence). With V trimmed by 1 base and J by 5 bases, 7 bases remained unmatched. The CDR3 contains 16 residues. The CDR3: CASSLLGTGLDNEQFF. As DNA, the CDR3 is TGTGCCAGCAGTTTATTGGGGACAGGTTTAGACAATGAGCAGTTCTTC.

This clone turned up a few times. The V gene is TRBV19, the J gene TRBJ1-1, with D perhaps matching TRBD1 (5 bases). CDR3 length equals 15 residues. V was shortened by 1 base and J by 4 bases, with 13 bases between the two germline ends. The germline gives CDR1 LNHDA, CDR2 SQIVND (reference sequence). The CDR3 nucleotides are TGTGCCAGTAGTATAGTTCTCCAGGGAATCACTGAAGCTTTCTTT. Its protein product is CASSIVLQGITEAFF.

The chain is built from TRBV11-2 and TRBJ1-3; a possible D gene is TRBD1 (5 bases). Germline V gene data show CDR1 as SGHAT and CDR2 as FQNNGV. The CDR3 is 16 residues long. Trimming shortened V by 5 bases and J by 0 bases, and 14 bases separated the two germline ends. Written as DNA, the CDR3 is TGTGCCAGCAGCGCGGACATCCCAGACTCTGGAAACACCATATATTTT. It specifies CASSADIPDSGNTIYF.

V is TRBV4-1 and J is TRBJ1-2; D not resolved. The V gene's germline CDR1 is MGHRA and CDR2 YSYEKL. The CDR3 runs to 16 residues. The V end was cut by 5 bases, the J end by 4 bases, with 20 bases between. The CDR3 sequence: CASSIIGNRKTYGYTF. The CDR3 DNA is TGCGCCAGCAGCATAATTGGGAACCGAAAGACCTATGGCTACACCTTC.

This chain connects TRBV6-4 to TRBJ2-2; TRBD2 matches at 11 bases. Losses at the gene ends were 2 bases for V and 1 base for J; bases not matched to a gene: 0. Germline V lookup: CDR1 MRHNA, CDR2 SNTAGT. This CDR3 has 16 residues. Written as DNA, the CDR3 is TGTGCCAGCAGTGACGGACTAGCGGGGAACACCGGGGAGCTGTTTTTT. It specifies CASSDGLAGNTGELFF.

The chain is built from TRBV11-2 and TRBJ2-7; 13 bases match TRBD2. Per germline, CDR1 SGHAT and CDR2 FQNNGV. The V and J ends lost 5 bases and 4 bases, in that order; junction bases with no gene match: 8. The CDR3 has 16 amino acids. CDR3 nucleotides: TGTGCCAGCAGCCCGTGGACTAGCGGGAGTATGTACGAGCAGTACTTC. Translated: CASSPWTSGSMYEQYF.

V gene TRBV6-5 combines with J gene TRBJ2-7, with 11 bases lining up with TRBD2. Germline values: CDR1 MNHEY, CDR2 SVGAGI. The CDR3 sequence is 15 residues long. V shed 3 bases, J shed 7 bases, and the junction held 8 bases outside the gene matches. The CDR3 DNA is TGTGCCAGCAGTTATTCCGGGACTAGCGGTTATGAGCAGTACTTC. This encodes CASSYSGTSGYEQYF.

This clone was seen only once. The chain recombines TRBV7-9 with TRBJ2-1, with 8 positions matching TRBD2. This CDR3 has 13 residues. The J segment lost 9 bases and the V segment lost 4 bases, leaving 5 bases of the junction unmatched. CDR1 and CDR2 from the germline V gene are SEHNR and FQNEAQ (reference sequence). The CDR3 here is CASSSGGHVEQFF. DNA of the CDR3: TGTGCCAGCAGCTCGGGAGGGCACGTTGAGCAGTTCTTC. The whole variable domain, filled in from reference TRBV7-9 and TRBJ2-1, reads DTGVSQNPRHKITKRGQNVTFRCDPISEHNRLYWYRQTLGQGPEFLTYFQNEAQLEKSRLLSDRFSAERPKGSFSTLEIQRTEQGDSAMYLCASSSGGHVEQFFGPGTRLTVL.